These 32 T cell receptor beta chains came from one sample sequenced in a study of OX40 agonist ivuxolimab in advanced cancers. The library was produced with the immunoSEQ multiplex PCR assay. The clones in this table, taken by TCRdb from immuneACCESS, are in-frame only. Not every clone is retained; where verified, under half of the shortfall comes from an unresolved V gene, and the cause of the rest is unknown. The sample table holds more than 45,000 clones, of which 65% to 85% were seen once. The ten largest account for about 1.2% of the sample. The material sequenced was CD4+ or CD8+ T cells sorted from blood, taken in a trial of the OX40 agonist ivuxolimab. The receptors come from an adult with an advanced solid tumor such as melanoma, head and neck, liver or kidney cancer.

This clone has a single count. This rearrangement joins TRBV7-2 to TRBJ2-5; 16 bases map to TRBD2. V was clipped by 2 bases and J by 7 bases; unmatched bases: 7. In germline, CDR1 is SGHTA, CDR2 FQGNSA. The CDR3 loop spans 17 amino acids. Here the CDR3 DNA reads TGTGCCAGCAGCTTACCGGGACTAGCGGGGGGGCCAAGGACCCAGTACTTC. It specifies CASSLPGLAGGPRTQYF.

This chain joins TRBV18 and TRBJ1-1; D call uncertain. This CDR3 comprises 16 residues. Germline V CDR1 and CDR2: KGHSH, LQKENI. V lost 6 bases, J lost 1 base, and 18 bases lay in between. The CDR3 is CASSLSVLIQNTEAFF. The CDR3 DNA reads TGTGCCAGCTCTCTCTCGGTGCTTATTCAGAACACTGAAGCTTTCTTT.

The V call is TRBV4-3, the J call TRBJ2-1; 11 positions match TRBD2. The ends lost 0 bases at V and 8 bases at J; junction bases unmatched: 9. The CDR3 has 17 residues. Germline V lookup: CDR1 LGHNA, CDR2 YSLEER. The CDR3 reads CASSQDRGSGGAYEQFF. For the CDR3, the DNA is TGCGCCAGCAGCCAAGATCGGGGTAGCGGGGGGGCTTATGAGCAGTTCTTC.

V gene TRBV5-1 combines with J gene TRBJ2-7, with D tentatively TRBD1 or TRBD2 (5 bases each). In germline, CDR1 is SGHRS, CDR2 YFSETQ. This CDR3 spans 16 amino acids. V was shortened by 4 bases and J by 0 bases, with 17 bases between the two germline ends. The CDR3 loop is CASSISGTGNSYEQYF. The CDR3 DNA follows: TGCGCCAGCAGCATATCCGGGACGGGAAACTCCTACGAGCAGTACTTC.

The genes are TRBV5-4 and TRBJ2-1, with 11 positions matching TRBD2. CDR1 and CDR2 (germline): SGHNT, YYREEE (reference sequence). Trimming removed 2 bases from V and 8 bases from J; junction bases left unmatched: 3. The CDR3 contains 14 residues. DNA of the CDR3: TGTGCCAGCAGCTTTGGACTAGCGGGCCATGAGCAGTTCTTC. Translation: CASSFGLAGHEQFF. Variable domain in full (rest from reference TRBV5-4 and TRBJ2-1): ETGVTQSPTHLIKTRGQQVTLRCSSQSGHNTVSWYQQALGQGPQFIFQYYREEENGRGNFPPRFSGLQFPNYSSELNVNALELDDSALYLCASSFGLAGHEQFFGPGTRLTVL.

In DNA, the CDR3 is TGTGCCAGCAGCTTATCCCCAGCAGGGACTGGAAACACCATATATTTT. Its translation: CASSLSPAGTGNTIYF. The chain has TRBV7-2 and TRBJ1-3; a possible D gene is TRBD1 (5 bases). CDR1 and CDR2 (germline): SGHTA, FQGNSA. The CDR3 loop spans 16 amino acids. Trimming stripped 2 bases from V and 2 bases from J, with 13 bases between. Together with reference TRBV7-2 and TRBJ1-3, the CDR3 gives the full variable domain: GAGVSQSPSNKVTEKGKDVELRCDPISGHTALYWYRQSLGQGLEFLIYFQGNSAPDKSGLPSDRFSAERTGGSVSTLTIQRTQQEDSAVYLCASSLSPAGTGNTIYFGEGSWLTVV.

The chain couples TRBV5-6 to TRBJ1-2; 7 nucleotides line up with TRBD1. From germline, CDR1 is SGHDT and CDR2 YYEEEE. CDR3 length: 13 amino acids. Unmatched junction bases numbered 8, after V lost 6 bases and J lost 6 bases. The CDR3 coding sequence is TGTGCCAGCACCCTGACAGGGACGGATGGCTACACCTTC. Translated, it gives CASTLTGTDGYTF.

This chain connects TRBV6-1 to TRBJ1-5, with D tentatively TRBD1 (6 bases). Germline V gene data show CDR1 as MNHNS and CDR2 as SASEGT. This CDR3 spans 15 amino acids. The V end lost 4 bases, the J end lost 4 bases, and 14 bases lay between the germline ends. The CDR3 region is CASSVGQGFNQPQHF. CDR3 sequence (DNA): TGTGCCAGCAGTGTGGGGCAGGGGTTTAATCAGCCCCAGCATTTT.

The chain links TRBV7-2 to TRBJ2-3; 11 positions agree with TRBD2. The germline V gene has CDR1 SGHTA and CDR2 FQGNSA. Losses at the gene ends were 5 bases for V and 4 bases for J; bases not matched to a gene: 8. The CDR3 sequence is 16 residues long. Written as DNA, the CDR3 is TGTGCCAGCAGCGCTAATAGCGGGGGGGCTTCAGATACGCAGTATTTT. Translation: CASSANSGGASDTQYF.

The chain recombines TRBV5-6 with TRBJ2-1, with D possibly matching TRBD2 (5 bases). V was shortened by 1 base and J by 7 bases, with 21 bases between the two germline ends. The CDR3 contains 17 residues. Germline CDR1 reads SGHDT; CDR2 reads YYEEEE. The CDR3 protein is CASSLIIEALVRNEQFF. CDR3 coding DNA: TGTGCCAGCAGCTTGATCATTGAGGCACTAGTAAGGAATGAGCAGTTCTTC.

The J gene is TRBJ2-3, the V gene TRBV11-2; the D gene is possibly TRBD2 (5 bases). V was cut by 5 bases and J by 4 bases, with 16 bases left in between. The germline CDR1 and CDR2 sequences are SGHAT and FQNNGV. The CDR3 runs to 15 residues. The CDR3 DNA follows: TGTGCCAGCAGCGAAGTAGAGGGATTGTCAGATACGCAGTATTTT. Residues: CASSEVEGLSDTQYF.

The chain joins TRBV5-4 to TRBJ1-1; 12 bases line up with TRBD1. The CDR3 totals 15 residues. Germline V CDR1 and CDR2: SGHNT, YYREEE (reference sequence). V gave up 7 bases and J gave up 3 bases; unmatched junction bases: 7. In DNA, the CDR3 is TGTGCCAGCTTGGGACAGGGGGCTCTGGACACTGAAGCTTTCTTT. This gives the protein CASLGQGALDTEAFF.

V usage is TRBV7-2 and J usage is TRBJ1-1; unclear D gene. The CDR3 spans 13 residues. V was clipped by 4 bases and J by 1 base, with 7 bases between them. CDR1 SGHTA and CDR2 FQGNSA come from the germline V gene. The CDR3 DNA sequence: TGTGCCAGCAGCTCCACACAGAACACTGAAGCTTTCTTT. This encodes CASSSTQNTEAFF.

The chain recombines TRBV15 with TRBJ2-3; TRBD2 is a possible D gene (6 bases). The CDR3 length is 14 residues. Germline V gene lookup returns CDR1 LNHNV and CDR2 YYDKDF (reference sequence). Between the trimmed V and J ends, which lost 5 bases and 1 base, there was a span of 10 bases. The chain's CDR3 is CATSLADRTDTQYF. DNA for the CDR3: TGTGCCACCAGCTTAGCGGACCGCACAGATACGCAGTATTTT.

The chain uses TRBV9 and TRBJ2-4, with D possibly being TRBD1 (6 bases). This CDR3 contains 15 residues. Per the germline V gene, CDR1 is SGDLS and CDR2 is YYNGEE. Trimming took 1 base from V and 4 from J, leaving 12 bases between them. CDR3 sequence reads: CASSVIPGQKNIQYF. In nucleotides, the CDR3 is TGTGCCAGCAGCGTAATCCCCGGACAGAAAAACATTCAGTACTTC.

The rearrangement joins TRBV27 to TRBJ1-2; possible D gene TRBD1, 5 bases. Germline V gene data show CDR1 as MNHEY and CDR2 as SMNVEV (reference sequence). The CDR3 loop spans 16 amino acids. V shed 2 bases and J shed 4 bases, with 17 bases lying between them. CDR3 loop: CASSLLAGWDLYGYTF. DNA of the CDR3: TGTGCCAGCAGTTTACTGGCAGGGTGGGACCTCTATGGCTACACCTTC.

The chain recombines TRBV7-8 with TRBJ1-4; possible D gene TRBD1, 6 bases. The CDR3 runs 15 residues. V was clipped by 6 bases and J by 3 bases, with 14 bases between them. The germline V gene has CDR1 SGHVS and CDR2 FQNEAQ. The CDR3 spells CASRQRGGANEKLFF. The CDR3 coding sequence is TGTGCCAGCAGACAAAGGGGGGGGGCTAATGAAAAACTGTTTTTT. The variable domain in full, with the rest retrieved from reference TRBV7-8 and TRBJ1-4, is GAGVSQSPRYKVAKRGQDVALRCDPISGHVSLFWYQQALGQGPEFLTYFQNEAQLDKSGLPSDRFFAERPEGSVSTLKIQRTQQEDSAVYLCASRQRGGANEKLFFGSGTQLSVL.

This chain's CDR3 is CASRMRRTMGTEAFF. For the CDR3, the DNA is TGTGCCAGTAGGATGCGGAGGACGATGGGCACTGAAGCTTTCTTT. The V and J genes are TRBV19 and TRBJ1-1; D remains ambiguous. Germline V gene lookup returns CDR1 LNHDA and CDR2 SQIVND (reference sequence). V lost 6 bases and J lost 4, with 18 bases in between. CDR3 length: 15 amino acids.

The sample holds one count of this clone. This chain uses TRBV10-1 with TRBJ2-5; TRBD1 or TRBD2 may be the D gene (6 bases each). The V gene's germline CDR1 is WNHNN and CDR2 SYGVQD (reference sequence). V was cut by 8 bases and J by 3 bases, with 19 bases left in between. This CDR3 is 15 amino acids long. Written as DNA, the CDR3 is TGCGCCAGCTTAAGGGGGACTCACCTGAAAGAGACCCAGTACTTC. This codes for CASLRGTHLKETQYF.

The genes are TRBV15 and TRBJ1-6, with D hard to call. Trimming left V 9 bases short and J 0 bases short, with 6 bases between. The CDR3 has 13 amino acids. CDR1 is LNHNV and CDR2 is YYDKDF in the germline V gene (reference sequence). The CDR3 DNA reads as TGTGCCACTGGAGGCTCCTATAATTCACCCCTCCACTTT. Its protein product is CATGGSYNSPLHF.

This sequence joins TRBV2 and TRBJ1-5; D is unclear. With 8 bases removed from V and 2 bases from J, the gap between germline ends came to 13 bases. Germline V gene lookup returns CDR1 SNHLY and CDR2 FYNNEI. The CDR3 consists of 14 residues. CDR3 DNA sequence: TGTGCCAGCGGTCTGTCGGGCGGCAATCAGCCCCAGCATTTT. Translation gives CASGLSGGNQPQHF.

The chain joins TRBV29-1 to TRBJ2-2, with D possibly TRBD1 on 5 matching bases. Germline assignment: CDR1 SQVTM and CDR2 ANQGSEA. The CDR3 contains 14 residues. V was trimmed by 5 bases and J by 4 bases, leaving 14 bases between them. The CDR3, as DNA: TGCAGCGTTCAACGGCAGGGTACCACCGGGGAGCTGTTTTTT. Translated: CSVQRQGTTGELFF.

The genes are TRBV7-2 and TRBJ1-2; D unresolved. V gave up 5 bases and J gave up 8 bases, with 18 bases separating them. The CDR3 length is 14 residues. Germline loops: CDR1 SGHTA, CDR2 FQGNSA. The CDR3 spells CASSGWNSPSGYTF. The CDR3, as DNA: TGTGCCAGCAGCGGTTGGAATTCCCCCAGCGGCTACACCTTC. The whole variable domain, remainder taken from reference TRBV7-2 and TRBJ1-2, is GAGVSQSPSNKVTEKGKDVELRCDPISGHTALYWYRQSLGQGLEFLIYFQGNSAPDKSGLPSDRFSAERTGGSVSTLTIQRTQQEDSAVYLCASSGWNSPSGYTFGSGTRLTVV.

The CDR3 spells CSVVTTTGVDGYTF. The CDR3 DNA reads as TGCAGCGTCGTTACGACCACAGGCGTCGATGGCTACACCTTC. This rearrangement joins TRBV29-1 to TRBJ1-2; perhaps TRBD1 as D (5 bases). The CDR3 has 14 amino acids. V lost 6 bases and J 6 bases, leaving 20 bases between the germline ends. The germline V gene encodes CDR1 SQVTM and CDR2 ANQGSEA.

The V and J genes are TRBV25-1 and TRBJ2-7, with D hard to call. This CDR3 is 12 amino acids long. V was pared by 4 bases and J by 4 bases, with 8 bases between. The germline gives CDR1 MGHDK, CDR2 SYGVNS. CDR3 protein: CASSASGYEQYF. CDR3 in DNA: TGTGCCAGCAGTGCCTCGGGTTACGAGCAGTACTTC.

The V call is TRBV7-8, the J call TRBJ1-1, with D perhaps TRBD1 (5 bases). Germline loops: CDR1 SGHVS, CDR2 FQNEAQ. V was trimmed by 2 bases and J by 1 base, leaving 17 bases between them. This CDR3 is 17 amino acids long. CDR3: CASSLWGTTLKNTEAFF. The CDR3 region has the DNA TGTGCCAGCAGCTTATGGGGGACTACCCTTAAGAACACTGAAGCTTTCTTT.

The V call is TRBV5-1, the J call TRBJ2-2, with D hard to call. V was shortened by 0 bases and J by 4 bases, with 16 bases between the two germline ends. Germline values: CDR1 SGHRS, CDR2 YFSETQ. The CDR3 has 17 amino acids. CDR3 loop: CASSLAPLSMRTGELFF. The CDR3 DNA follows: TGCGCCAGCAGCTTGGCCCCACTGTCGATGCGCACCGGGGAGCTGTTTTTT.

The J gene is TRBJ2-2, the V gene TRBV5-1, with 9 bases identical to TRBD1. Germline V gives CDR1 SGHRS, CDR2 YFSETQ. V lost 6 bases to trimming and J lost 1 base; unmatched junction nucleotides: 7. The CDR3 consists of 16 residues. CDR3 DNA sequence: TGCGCCAGCAAACATTCGGGACAGGGGAACACCGGGGAGCTGTTTTTT. Translated: CASKHSGQGNTGELFF.

The rearrangement links TRBV19 to TRBJ2-1, with 12 bases lining up with TRBD2. CDR1 is LNHDA, CDR2 SQIVND, per germline (reference sequence). J was trimmed by 10 bases and V by 1 base; bases with no gene match: 2. This CDR3 has 14 amino acids. CDR3 residues: CASSIGLAGAEQFF. Written as DNA, the CDR3 is TGTGCCAGTAGTATAGGACTAGCGGGGGCAGAGCAGTTCTTC.

The chain uses TRBV7-2 and TRBJ2-2; no clear D gene. Germline values: CDR1 SGHTA, CDR2 FQGNSA. The V end lost 4 bases, the J end lost 3 bases, and 6 bases lay between the germline ends. The CDR3 covers 13 residues. The CDR3 here is CASSSEYTGELFF. Here the CDR3 DNA reads TGTGCCAGCAGCTCCGAGTACACCGGGGAGCTGTTTTTT.

V is TRBV6-6 and J is TRBJ1-6, with a weak D call TRBD1 (6 bases). The V and J ends lost 5 bases and 8 bases respectively, with 16 bases between them. Germline V gene data show CDR1 as MNHNY and CDR2 as SVGAGI (reference sequence). CDR3 length: 15 amino acids. The CDR3 reads CASSKKTGSDSPLHF. CDR3 sequence (DNA): TGTGCCAGCAGTAAGAAAACAGGGTCTGATTCACCCCTCCACTTT.

This chain uses TRBV11-1 with TRBJ2-4; 8 nucleotides agree with TRBD1. Germline CDR1 reads SGHAT; CDR2 reads FQDESV (reference sequence). The V segment lost 7 bases and the J segment 9 bases; nucleotides outside the gene matches: 14. This CDR3 is built from 15 residues. For the CDR3, the DNA is TGTGCCAGCAAGAGGGACTCAGGGGGCCAAAGCATTCAGTACTTC. This translates into CASKRDSGGQSIQYF. Based on the CDR3 plus reference TRBV11-1 and TRBJ2-4, the full variable domain is EAEVAQSPRYKITEKSQAVAFWCDPISGHATLYWYRQILGQGPELLVQFQDESVVDDSQLPKDRFSAERLKGVDSTLKIQPAELGDSAMYLCASKRDSGGQSIQYFGAGTRLSVL.